This T cell receptor beta chain was captured in a study of blood T cell repertoires in COVID-19. On the study more broadly: Samples taken during acute and convalescent COVID-19 were collected in the United States, Italy and Spain. T cells, B-cell-depleted T cells, or PBMCs provided the cDNA or gDNA that served as material.

V lost 0 bases and J lost 8, with 7 bases in between. Germline V gene lookup returns CDR1 MNHEY and CDR2 SVGAGI. CDR3 length equals 12 residues. Per the authors' pipeline: Estimates of nucleated cell counts were drawn from the amplification of reference gene primers. Sequencing was performed with immunoSEQ multiplex PCR; in TCRdb, only in-frame clones are kept and a portion is missing. Clonal size and the V and J genes are those of that table, whereas D and trimming came from the DNA. The sample includes about 170,000 clones, about 83% of them seen just once. The sequence came from a man aged 40-50 years who had recovered from COVID-19. This rearrangement joins TRBV6-5 to TRBJ1-2, with unresolved D. Sequenced sample: peripheral blood. In DNA form, the CDR3 reads TGTGCCAGCAGTTACTCCGGGAAGGGCTACACCTTC. Its translation is CASSYSGKGYTF.